This T cell receptor beta chain was profiled in a study of T cell responses to AZD1222 COVID-19 vaccine. The data were produced by immunoSEQ multiplex PCR, yet TCRdb's version contains in-frame clones alone and is incomplete. The table lists about 110,000 clones, approximately 87% of them singletons. Germline CDR1 SQVTM, CDR2 ANQGSEA. Trimming took off 4 bases at V and 1 base at J, with 5 bases between the two ends. This CDR3 has 11 amino acids. The receptor was derived from an adult who received the AZD1222 COVID-19 vaccine. The sample here was peripheral blood, taken 28 days after the second AZD1222 dose. The rearrangement joins TRBV29-1 to TRBJ2-7, with D unresolved. DNA for the CDR3: TGCAGCGTTGTTCGTTCCTACGAGCAGTACTTC. Its translation: CSVVRSYEQYF.